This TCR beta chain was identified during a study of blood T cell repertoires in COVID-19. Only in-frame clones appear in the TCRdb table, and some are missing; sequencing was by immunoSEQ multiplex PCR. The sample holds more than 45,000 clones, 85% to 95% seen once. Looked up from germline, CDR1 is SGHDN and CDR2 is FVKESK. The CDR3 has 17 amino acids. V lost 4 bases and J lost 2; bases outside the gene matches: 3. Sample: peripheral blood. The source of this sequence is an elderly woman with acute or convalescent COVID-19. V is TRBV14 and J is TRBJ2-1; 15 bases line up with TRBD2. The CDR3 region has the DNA TGTGCCAGCAGCCCCAGGACTAGCGGGAGGGCCTACAATGAGCAGTTCTTC. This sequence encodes CASSPRTSGRAYNEQFF.